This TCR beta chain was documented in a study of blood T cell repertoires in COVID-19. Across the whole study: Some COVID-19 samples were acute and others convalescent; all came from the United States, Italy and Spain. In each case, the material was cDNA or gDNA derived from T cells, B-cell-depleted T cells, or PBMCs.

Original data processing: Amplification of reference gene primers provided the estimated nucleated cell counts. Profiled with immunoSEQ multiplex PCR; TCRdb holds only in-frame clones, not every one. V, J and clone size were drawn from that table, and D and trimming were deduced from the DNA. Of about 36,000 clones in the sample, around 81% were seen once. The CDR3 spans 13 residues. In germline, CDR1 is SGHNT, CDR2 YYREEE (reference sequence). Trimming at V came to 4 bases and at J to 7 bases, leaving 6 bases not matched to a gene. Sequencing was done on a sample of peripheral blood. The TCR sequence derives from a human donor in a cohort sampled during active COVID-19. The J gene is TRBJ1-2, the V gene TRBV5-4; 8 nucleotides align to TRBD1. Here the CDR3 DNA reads TGTGCCAGCAGCGCACAGGGGGTGGGTGGCTACACCTTC. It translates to CASSAQGVGGYTF.